The clone carrying this T cell receptor beta chain was seen repeatedly, ten times or more. The data are from a study of T cells in Graves' hyperthyroidism and ophthalmopathy. Germline V lookup: CDR1 SNHLY, CDR2 FYNNEI. The CDR3 covers 17 residues. Trimming removed 5 bases from V and 0 bases from J, with 14 bases in between. Lactation, pregnancy, other autoimmune disease or uncontrolled infection excluded patients. The authors obtained PBMCs from about 9 ml of fresh peripheral blood. Authors of the study amplified TCR beta CDR3 regions from RNA transcripts. In the first-round RT-PCR of the TCR CDR3, the HTBI primer set was used. One entry per CDR3 protein, called by TCRdb with MiXCR from the multiplex PCR reads. The data show 800,000 or so distinct CDR3 sequences, with over 35% seen just once and approximately 10% held by the top ten.

Sequenced material: blood. The chain carries TRBV2 and TRBJ2-6; D possibly corresponds to TRBD1 (6 bases). The sequence came from a man in his late teens or twenties with Graves' hyperthyroidism. The CDR3 reads CASSSDRQLSGANVLTF. The CDR3 nucleotides are TGTGCCAGCAGTTCAGACAGGCAACTCTCTGGGGCCAACGTCCTGACTTTC.